The 11 T cell receptor beta chains below were found in one sample sequenced in a study of blood T cell repertoires in COVID-19. The table came from immunoSEQ multiplex PCR; TCRdb's copy has only in-frame clones and leaves some out. The sample carries 330,000 or so clones, about nine tenths recorded once. The sequenced sample consisted of peripheral blood. These receptors all stem from a woman aged 60 to 75 with COVID-19, enrolled during active disease.

This clone was picked up a small number of times. The chain uses TRBV5-6 and TRBJ1-3, with unresolved D. Per germline, CDR1 SGHDT and CDR2 YYEEEE. The CDR3 loop spans 15 amino acids. The germline V and J ends were trimmed by 0 bases and 0 bases, with 7 bases remaining between them. The CDR3 DNA follows: TGTGCCAGCAGCTTGGGCAGGCGCTCTGGAAACACCATATATTTT. As protein: CASSLGRRSGNTIYF.

This chain joins TRBV5-1 and TRBJ1-4, with D hard to call. The germline V gene encodes CDR1 SGHRS and CDR2 YFSETQ. CDR3 length: 15 amino acids. Trimming removed 5 bases from V and 0 bases from J, with 11 bases in between. DNA of the CDR3: TGCGCCAGCAGTCCCGGACTTACAACTAATGAAAAACTGTTTTTT. Translated: CASSPGLTTNEKLFF.

The chain joins TRBV7-2 to TRBJ2-3; 13 bases are shared with TRBD2. In germline, CDR1 is SGHTA, CDR2 FQGNSA. CDR3 length: 17 amino acids. The V gene end was trimmed by 0 bases and the J gene end by 6 bases; junction bases not matched to a gene: 6. The CDR3 region is CASSLARTSGGGDTQYF. The CDR3 nucleotides are TGTGCCAGCAGCTTAGCTCGGACTAGCGGGGGAGGGGATACGCAGTATTTT.

The chain recombines TRBV3-1 (or the pseudogene TRBV3-2) with TRBJ2-5; the match to TRBD1 covers 8 bases. From germline, CDR1 is LGHDT and CDR2 YNNKEL (reference sequence). CDR3 size: 16 residues. J lost 6 bases, V lost 0 bases, and 9 bases had no gene match. CDR3 DNA: TGTGCCAGCAGCCAAGACGGGCAGGGGGCGTCAAAGACCCAGTACTTC. This sequence encodes CASSQDGQGASKTQYF.

V usage is TRBV6-2 or TRBV6-3 and J usage is TRBJ1-2; D is unclear. CDR1 and CDR2 from the germline V gene are MNHEY and SVGEGT. V was cut by 5 bases and J by 8 bases, with 15 bases left in between. This CDR3 has 13 residues. The CDR3 DNA reads as TGTGCCAGCAGTCGCCGGGAGCTGGCCGGCTACACCTTC. It codes for CASSRRELAGYTF.

This chain links TRBV7-9 with TRBJ1-5; TRBD1 is a possible D gene (6 bases). Trimming cost V 1 base and J 6 bases, with 13 bases left between them. Per germline, CDR1 SEHNR and CDR2 FQNEAQ (reference sequence). The CDR3 is made up of 15 amino acids. The CDR3 sequence: CASSLGSGVSQPQHF. CDR3 bases: TGTGCCAGCAGCTTAGGATCAGGGGTGAGTCAGCCCCAGCATTTT.

This clone is a singleton in its sample. The chain links TRBV5-5 to TRBJ2-7; D gene uncertain. Germline lookup yields CDR1 SGHKS and CDR2 YYEKEE (reference sequence). The ends were cut back, 4 bases at V and 1 base at J, with 9 bases in the middle. The CDR3 length is 13 residues. DNA of the CDR3: TGTGCCAGCAGCCTACTTTCTTCCTACGAGCAGTACTTC. Residues: CASSLLSSYEQYF.

The chain carries TRBV30 and TRBJ1-1; possible D gene TRBD1, 5 bases. Looked up from germline, CDR1 is GTSNPN and CDR2 is SVGIG (reference sequence). The V end was cut by 8 bases, the J end by 4 bases, with 17 bases between. The CDR3 contains 13 residues. As DNA, the CDR3 is TGTGCCCGAATACTTCAGGGAGGCACTGAAGCTTTCTTT. Translated: CARILQGGTEAFF.

This chain connects TRBV11-2 to TRBJ1-5, with a possible D match to TRBD1 (6 bases). This CDR3 spans 15 amino acids. Germline V lookup: CDR1 SGHAT, CDR2 FQNNGV. Trimming pared 1 base from V and 3 bases from J, leaving 10 bases between. The CDR3: CASSLGRGINQPQHF. DNA of the CDR3: TGTGCCAGCAGCTTAGGCAGGGGTATCAATCAGCCCCAGCATTTT.

The chain recombines TRBV28 with TRBJ1-1; 8 positions agree with TRBD1. This CDR3 has 13 residues. Looked up from germline, CDR1 is MDHEN and CDR2 is SYDVKM. The V gene end was trimmed by 7 bases and the J gene end by 4 bases; junction bases not matched to a gene: 5. The CDR3, as DNA: TGTGCCAGCACGAGAACAGGGGGCACTGAAGCTTTCTTT. Protein product: CASTRTGGTEAFF.

This chain joins TRBV6-6 and TRBJ2-2; 9 bases agree with TRBD1. Germline lookup yields CDR1 MNHNY and CDR2 SVGAGI (reference sequence). The length of the CDR3 is 14 residues. The V gene end was trimmed by 8 bases and the J gene end by 1 base; junction bases not matched to a gene: 2. In nucleotides, the CDR3 is TGTGCCAGCCGGGACAGGGAGAACACCGGGGAGCTGTTTTTT. It codes for CASRDRENTGELFF.